This entry describes one TCR beta chain. Its antigen is not identified. The data originate from a study of cytomegalovirus exposure and HLA in healthy donors. Points from the study as a whole: TCR beta sequences reportedly predicted the HLA-A and HLA-B alleles of most subjects accurately. Follow-up analysis later connected one missense variant in DCLRE1C with trimming of TCR beta V- and J-genes. A later analysis showed that HLA-associated TCR beta chains had undergone more clonal expansion than equally common others.

Germline V gene data show CDR1 as MNHNY and CDR2 as SVGAGI (reference sequence). This CDR3 contains 13 residues. V lost 6 bases to trimming and J lost 7 bases, with 12 bases between them. Primers: 60 Vbeta forward and 13 Jbeta reverse. Using immunoSEQ multiplex PCR, the repertoire was profiled, and TCRdb retains in-frame clones only, with some absent. This table has roughly 150,000 clones, 65% to 70% appearing once. The chain uses TRBV6-6 and TRBJ2-2; the D gene is possibly TRBD1 (6 bases). The TCR was taken from a man younger than 40 in good health and CMV-seropositive. What was sequenced was PBMCs. CDR3 DNA: TGTGCCAGCAGCCCACAGGGAGTCGGGGAGCTGTTTTTT. This codes for CASSPQGVGELFF.